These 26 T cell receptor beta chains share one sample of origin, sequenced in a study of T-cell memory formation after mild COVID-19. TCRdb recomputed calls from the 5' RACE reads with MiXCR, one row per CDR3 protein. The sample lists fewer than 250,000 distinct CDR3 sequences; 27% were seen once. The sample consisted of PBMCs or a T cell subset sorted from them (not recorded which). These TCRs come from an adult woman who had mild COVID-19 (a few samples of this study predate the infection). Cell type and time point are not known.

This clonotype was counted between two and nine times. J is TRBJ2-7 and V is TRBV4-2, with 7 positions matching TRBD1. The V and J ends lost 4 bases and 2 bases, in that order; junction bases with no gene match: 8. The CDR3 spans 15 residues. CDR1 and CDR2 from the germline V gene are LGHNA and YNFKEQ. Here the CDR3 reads CASSPGTAKAYEQYF. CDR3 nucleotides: TGTGCCAGCAGCCCCGGGACAGCTAAAGCCTACGAGCAGTACTTC.

CDR3 in DNA: TGTGCCAGCAGCACTAGGGCAGGCAATCAGCCCCAGCATTTT. This sequence encodes CASSTRAGNQPQHF. V gene TRBV7-2 combines with J gene TRBJ1-5; D call uncertain. Germline loops: CDR1 SGHTA, CDR2 FQGNSA. The CDR3 totals 14 residues. Deletions cut 5 bases from V and 2 bases from J, with 10 bases between.

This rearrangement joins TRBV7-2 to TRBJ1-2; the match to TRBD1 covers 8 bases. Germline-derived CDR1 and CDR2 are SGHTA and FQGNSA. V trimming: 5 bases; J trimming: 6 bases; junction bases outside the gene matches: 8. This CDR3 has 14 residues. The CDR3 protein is CASSPLGTGHGYTF. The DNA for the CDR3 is TGTGCCAGCAGCCCCCTAGGGACAGGTCATGGCTACACCTTC. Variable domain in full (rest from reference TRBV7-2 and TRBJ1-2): GAGVSQSPSNKVTEKGKDVELRCDPISGHTALYWYRQSLGQGLEFLIYFQGNSAPDKSGLPSDRFSAERTGGSVSTLTIQRTQQEDSAVYLCASSPLGTGHGYTFGSGTRLTVV.

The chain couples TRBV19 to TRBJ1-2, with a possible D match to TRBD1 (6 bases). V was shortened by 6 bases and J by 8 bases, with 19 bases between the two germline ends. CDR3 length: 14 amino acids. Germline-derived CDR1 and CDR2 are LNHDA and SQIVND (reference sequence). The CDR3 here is CASSTGTTSRGYTF. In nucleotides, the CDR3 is TGTGCCAGTAGCACCGGGACAACCTCAAGGGGCTACACCTTC.

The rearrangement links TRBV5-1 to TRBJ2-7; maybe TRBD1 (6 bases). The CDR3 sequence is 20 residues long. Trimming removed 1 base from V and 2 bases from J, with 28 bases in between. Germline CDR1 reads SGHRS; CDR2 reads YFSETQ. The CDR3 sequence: CASSLSRNRDILGRAYEQYF. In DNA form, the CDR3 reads TGCGCCAGCAGCTTGTCCCGTAACCGGGACATCCTAGGACGAGCCTACGAGCAGTACTTC.

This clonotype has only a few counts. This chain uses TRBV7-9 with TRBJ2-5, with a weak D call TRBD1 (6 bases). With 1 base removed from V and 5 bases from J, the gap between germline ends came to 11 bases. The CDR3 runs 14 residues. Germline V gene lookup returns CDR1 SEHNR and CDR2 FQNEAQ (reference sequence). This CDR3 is CASSLVGARETQYF. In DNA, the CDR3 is TGTGCCAGCAGCTTAGTGGGGGCTCGGGAGACCCAGTACTTC. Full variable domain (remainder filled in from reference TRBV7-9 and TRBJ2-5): DTGVSQNPRHKITKRGQNVTFRCDPISEHNRLYWYRQTLGQGPEFLTYFQNEAQLEKSRLLSDRFSAERPKGSFSTLEIQRTEQGDSAMYLCASSLVGARETQYFGPGTRLLVL.

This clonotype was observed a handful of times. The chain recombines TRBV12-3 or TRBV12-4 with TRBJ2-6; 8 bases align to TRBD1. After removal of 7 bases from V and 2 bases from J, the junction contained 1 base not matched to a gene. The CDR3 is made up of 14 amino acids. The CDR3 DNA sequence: TGTGCCAGCAAACAGGGGGCTGGGGCCAACGTCCTGACTTTC. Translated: CASKQGAGANVLTF.

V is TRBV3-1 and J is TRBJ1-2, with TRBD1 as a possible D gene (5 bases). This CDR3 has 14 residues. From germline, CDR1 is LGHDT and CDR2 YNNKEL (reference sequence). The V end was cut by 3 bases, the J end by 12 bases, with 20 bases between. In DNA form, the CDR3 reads TGTGCCAGCAGCCAGTTCGACAGAGAACCTTTCCACACCTTC. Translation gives CASSQFDREPFHTF. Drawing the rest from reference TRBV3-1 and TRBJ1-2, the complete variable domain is DTAVSQTPKYLVTQMGNDKSIKCEQNLGHDTMYWYKQDSKKFLKIMFSYNNKELIINETVPNRFSPKSPDKAHLNLHINSLELGDSAVYFCASSQFDREPFHTFGSGTRLTVV.

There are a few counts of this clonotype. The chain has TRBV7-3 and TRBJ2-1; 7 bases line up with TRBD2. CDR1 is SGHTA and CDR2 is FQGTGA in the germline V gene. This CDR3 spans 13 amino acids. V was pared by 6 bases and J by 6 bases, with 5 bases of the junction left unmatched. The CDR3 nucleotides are TGTGCCAGCAGTGCTAGCGGAGCCAATGAGCAGTTCTTC. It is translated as CASSASGANEQFF.

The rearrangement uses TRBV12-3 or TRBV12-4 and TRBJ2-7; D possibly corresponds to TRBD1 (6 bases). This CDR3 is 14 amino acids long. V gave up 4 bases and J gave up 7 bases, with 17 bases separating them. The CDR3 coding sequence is TGTGCCAGCAGTTCCTGGTATTCAGGGGAAGAGCAGTACTTC. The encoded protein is CASSSWYSGEEQYF.

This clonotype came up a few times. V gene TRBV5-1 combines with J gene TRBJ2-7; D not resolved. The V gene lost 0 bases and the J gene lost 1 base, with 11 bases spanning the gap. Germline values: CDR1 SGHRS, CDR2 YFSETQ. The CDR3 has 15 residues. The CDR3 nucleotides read TGCGCCAGCAGCTTGGGCGGCAGGCAGTCCTACGAGCAGTACTTC. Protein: CASSLGGRQSYEQYF.

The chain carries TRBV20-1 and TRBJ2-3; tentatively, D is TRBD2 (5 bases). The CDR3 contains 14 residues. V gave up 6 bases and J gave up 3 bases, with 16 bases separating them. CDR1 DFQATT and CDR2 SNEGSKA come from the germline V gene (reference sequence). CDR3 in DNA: TGCAGTGCCATCGCCCTAGCCGGGACAGATACGCAGTATTTT. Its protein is CSAIALAGTDTQYF.

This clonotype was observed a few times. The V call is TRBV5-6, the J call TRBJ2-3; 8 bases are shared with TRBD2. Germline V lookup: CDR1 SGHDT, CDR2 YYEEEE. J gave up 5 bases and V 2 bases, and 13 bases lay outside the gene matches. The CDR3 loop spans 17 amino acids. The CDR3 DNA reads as TGTGCCAGCAGCTTCAGGGTACGAGCGGGAGTAAAAGATACGCAGTATTTT. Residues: CASSFRVRAGVKDTQYF.

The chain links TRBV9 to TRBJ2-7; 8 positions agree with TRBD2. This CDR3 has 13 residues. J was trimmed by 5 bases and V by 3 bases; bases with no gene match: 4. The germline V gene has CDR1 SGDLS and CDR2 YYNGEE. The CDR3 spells CASSAGRGNEQYF. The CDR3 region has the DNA TGTGCCAGCAGCGCCGGGAGGGGGAACGAGCAGTACTTC.

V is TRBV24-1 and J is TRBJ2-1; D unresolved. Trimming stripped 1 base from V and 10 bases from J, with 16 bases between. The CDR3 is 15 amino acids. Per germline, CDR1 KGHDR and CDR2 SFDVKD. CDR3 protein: CATSDFSPPGFEQFF. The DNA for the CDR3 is TGTGCCACCAGTGATTTTTCACCCCCGGGTTTCGAGCAGTTCTTC.

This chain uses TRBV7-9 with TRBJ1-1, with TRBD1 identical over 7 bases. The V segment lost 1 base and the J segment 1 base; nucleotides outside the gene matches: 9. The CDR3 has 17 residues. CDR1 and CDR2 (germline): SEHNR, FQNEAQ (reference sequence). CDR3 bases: TGTGCCAGCAGCTTAGATCACCTGACAGGGAAGAACACTGAAGCTTTCTTT. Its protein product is CASSLDHLTGKNTEAFF.

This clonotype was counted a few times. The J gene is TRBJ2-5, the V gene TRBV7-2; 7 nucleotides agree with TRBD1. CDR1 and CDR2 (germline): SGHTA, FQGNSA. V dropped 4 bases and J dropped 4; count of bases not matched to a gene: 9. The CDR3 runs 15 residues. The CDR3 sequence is CASSYGQALGETQYF. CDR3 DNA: TGTGCCAGCAGCTATGGACAGGCACTGGGAGAGACCCAGTACTTC.

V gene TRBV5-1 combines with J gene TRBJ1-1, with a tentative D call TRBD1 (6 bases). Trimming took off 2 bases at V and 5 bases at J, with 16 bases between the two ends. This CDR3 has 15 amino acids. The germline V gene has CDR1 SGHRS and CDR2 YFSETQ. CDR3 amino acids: CASSFNAGVGTEAFF. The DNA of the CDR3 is TGCGCCAGCAGCTTCAATGCAGGGGTAGGGACTGAAGCTTTCTTT.

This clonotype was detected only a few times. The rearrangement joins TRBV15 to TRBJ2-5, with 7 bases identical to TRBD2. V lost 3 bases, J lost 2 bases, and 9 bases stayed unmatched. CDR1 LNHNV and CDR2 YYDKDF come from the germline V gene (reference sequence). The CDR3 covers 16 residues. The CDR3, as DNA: TGTGCCACCAGCAGGGGGGGGGACGGAGTGCAAGAGACCCAGTACTTC. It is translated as CATSRGGDGVQETQYF.

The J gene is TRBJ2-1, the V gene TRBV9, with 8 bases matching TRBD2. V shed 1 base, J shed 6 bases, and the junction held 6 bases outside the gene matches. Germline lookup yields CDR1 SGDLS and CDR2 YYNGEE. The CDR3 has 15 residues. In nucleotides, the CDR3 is TGTGCCAGCAGCGTAATTGGAGCGGGAGTCAATGAGCAGTTCTTC. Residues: CASSVIGAGVNEQFF.

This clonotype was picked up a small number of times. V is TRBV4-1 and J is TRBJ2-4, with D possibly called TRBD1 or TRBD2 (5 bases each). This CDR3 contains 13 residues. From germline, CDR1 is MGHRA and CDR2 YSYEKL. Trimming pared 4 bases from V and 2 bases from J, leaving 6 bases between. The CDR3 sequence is CASSRDPKNIQYF. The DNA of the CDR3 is TGCGCCAGCAGCCGGGACCCCAAAAACATTCAGTACTTC.

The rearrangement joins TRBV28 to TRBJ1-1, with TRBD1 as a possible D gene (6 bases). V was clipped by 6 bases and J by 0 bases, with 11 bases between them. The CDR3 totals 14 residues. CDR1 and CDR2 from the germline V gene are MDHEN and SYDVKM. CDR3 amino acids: CASRLQGLNTEAFF. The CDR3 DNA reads TGTGCCAGCAGGCTCCAGGGGTTGAACACTGAAGCTTTCTTT.

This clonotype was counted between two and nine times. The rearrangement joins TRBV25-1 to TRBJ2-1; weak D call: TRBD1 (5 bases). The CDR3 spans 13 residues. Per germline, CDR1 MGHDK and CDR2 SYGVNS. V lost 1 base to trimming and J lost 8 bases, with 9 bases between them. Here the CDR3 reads CASSESGYHEQFF. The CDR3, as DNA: TGTGCCAGCAGTGAATCAGGGTACCATGAGCAGTTCTTC. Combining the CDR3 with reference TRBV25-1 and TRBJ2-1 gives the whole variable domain EADIYQTPRYLVIGTGKKITLECSQTMGHDKMYWYQQDPGMELHLIHYSYGVNSTEKGDLSSESTVSRIRTEHFPLTLESARPSHTSQYLCASSESGYHEQFFGPGTRLTVL.

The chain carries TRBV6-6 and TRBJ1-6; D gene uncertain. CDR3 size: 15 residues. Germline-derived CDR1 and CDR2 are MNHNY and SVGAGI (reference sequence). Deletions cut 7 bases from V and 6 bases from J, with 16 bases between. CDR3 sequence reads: CASTLRADGNSPLHF. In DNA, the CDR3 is TGTGCCAGCACCCTTAGGGCAGATGGTAATTCACCCCTCCACTTT.

CDR3 region: CATSDLASGRTVNEQFF. The CDR3 DNA is TGTGCCACCAGTGATTTAGCTAGCGGGAGAACGGTCAATGAGCAGTTCTTC. This sequence joins TRBV24-1 and TRBJ2-1, with 10 nucleotides matching TRBD2. The J segment lost 6 bases and the V segment lost 1 base, leaving 8 bases of the junction unmatched. The germline gives CDR1 KGHDR, CDR2 SFDVKD. The CDR3 sequence is 17 residues long.

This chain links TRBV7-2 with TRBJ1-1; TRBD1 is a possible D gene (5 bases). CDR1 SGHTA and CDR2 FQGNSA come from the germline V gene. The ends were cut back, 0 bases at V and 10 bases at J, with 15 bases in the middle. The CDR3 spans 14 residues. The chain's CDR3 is CASSLAPGRVGAFF. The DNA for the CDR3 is TGTGCCAGCAGCTTAGCGCCCGGCAGGGTGGGAGCTTTCTTT.